This entry describes one TCR beta chain. The data belong to a study of blood T cell repertoires in COVID-19. The authors' processing: Amplification of reference gene primers provided the estimated nucleated cell counts. Profiling relied on immunoSEQ multiplex PCR, and the TCRdb table lists in-frame clones only, not all of them. V and J calls and clone size are as listed in that table; D and trimming were resolved from the DNA. The sample contains under 150,000 clones, 80% to 90% of which appear only once. Patients at the Seattle site were enrolled during active infection and followed longitudinally. The CDR3 has 12 residues. Trimming removed 5 bases at V and 6 bases at J, with 10 bases between.

The receptor comes from a woman aged 55-69 years with COVID-19, enrolled during active disease. Sequencing used peripheral blood. This chain links TRBV12-3 or TRBV12-4 with TRBJ1-2; D remains unclear. The CDR3 nucleotides read TGTGCCAGCAGTCTCGGGAAGGATGGCTACACCTTC. The encoded protein is CASSLGKDGYTF.